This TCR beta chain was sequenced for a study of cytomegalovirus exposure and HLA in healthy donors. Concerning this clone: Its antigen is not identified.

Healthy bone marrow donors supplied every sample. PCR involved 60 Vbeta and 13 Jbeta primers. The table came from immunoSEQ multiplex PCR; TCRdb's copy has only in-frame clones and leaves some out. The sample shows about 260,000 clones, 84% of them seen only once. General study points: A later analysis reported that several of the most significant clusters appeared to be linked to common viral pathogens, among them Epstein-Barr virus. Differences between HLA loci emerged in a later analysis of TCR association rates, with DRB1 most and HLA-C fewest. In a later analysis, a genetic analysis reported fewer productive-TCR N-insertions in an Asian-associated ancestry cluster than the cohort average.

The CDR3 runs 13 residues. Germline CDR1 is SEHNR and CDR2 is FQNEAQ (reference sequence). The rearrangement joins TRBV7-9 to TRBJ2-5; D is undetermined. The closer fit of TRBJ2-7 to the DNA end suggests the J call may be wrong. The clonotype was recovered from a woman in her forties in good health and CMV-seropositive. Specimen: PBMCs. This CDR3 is CASSFDNSYEQYF. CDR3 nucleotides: TGTGCCAGCAGCTTCGACAACTCCTACGAGCAGTACTTC.